The 28 T cell receptor beta chains below were found in one sample sequenced in a study of metastatic and nonmetastatic thyroid tumors. TCRdb reanalyzed the PCR reads via MiXCR. The table records about 41,000 clones, approximately 24% of them present only once. No patient had received any treatment before thyroid surgery. The sequencing input was tumor tissue. The receptors originated from a female donor with papillary thyroid cancer or a benign thyroid nodule (not recorded which). Some clones in this sample may be carry-over from other donors' samples.

The V gene is TRBV6-5, the J gene TRBJ1-5; 7 bases match TRBD1. The CDR3 is 20 residues long. V was pared by 2 bases and J by 0 bases, with 16 bases of the junction left unmatched. Germline CDR1 reads MNHEY; CDR2 reads SVGAGI. This CDR3 reads CASSYDRDGGLLNSNQPQHF. The CDR3 nucleotides read TGTGCCAGCAGTTACGACAGGGATGGGGGCCTATTAAATAGCAATCAGCCCCAGCATTTT.

The rearrangement links TRBV20-1 to TRBJ1-5, with 7 nucleotides matching TRBD1. The junction had 13 bases not matched to a gene; V was cut back by 5 bases and J by 6 bases. Per germline, CDR1 DFQATT and CDR2 SNEGSKA (reference sequence). The CDR3 is 15 amino acids. In nucleotides, the CDR3 is TGCAGTGCTGTACTAAACAGGGGCGGGGGTCAGCCCCAGCATTTT. It yields the protein CSAVLNRGGGQPQHF.

The chain is built from TRBV11-2 and TRBJ2-7, with D perhaps matching TRBD2 (6 bases). CDR1 SGHAT and CDR2 FQNNGV come from the germline V gene. This CDR3 is built from 17 residues. Between the trimmed V and J ends, which lost 4 bases and 2 bases, there was a span of 21 bases. Here the CDR3 DNA reads TGTGCCAGCAGCTCTATGCTATCGGGAGAGCGTCCCTACGAGCAGTACTTC. Protein product: CASSSMLSGERPYEQYF. Looking up the rest from reference TRBV11-2 and TRBJ2-7 gives the full variable domain: EAGVAQSPRYKIIEKRQSVAFWCNPISGHATLYWYQQILGQGPKLLIQFQNNGVVDDSQLPKDRFSAERLKGVDSTLKIQPAKLEDSAVYLCASSSMLSGERPYEQYFGPGTRLTVT.

The chain combines TRBV13 with TRBJ2-3; no clear D gene. This CDR3 contains 13 residues. Per the germline V gene, CDR1 is PRHDT and CDR2 is FYEKMQ (reference sequence). Trimming took off 2 bases at V and 5 bases at J, with 8 bases between the two ends. The CDR3: CASSLKVEDTQYF. The CDR3 DNA reads as TGTGCCAGCAGCTTAAAAGTGGAAGATACGCAGTATTTT.

This clone is labeled as medium-sized (0.01 to 0.1%). V gene TRBV3-1 combines with J gene TRBJ1-2, with D unclear. V was cut by 10 bases and J by 4 bases, with 19 bases left in between. This CDR3 comprises 14 residues. Per germline, CDR1 LGHDT and CDR2 YNNKEL (reference sequence). The CDR3 nucleotides read TGTGCCACCCTTGGGCCGAGGCCCTTCTATGGCTACACCTTC. It codes for CATLGPRPFYGYTF. Looking up the rest from reference TRBV3-1 and TRBJ1-2 gives the full variable domain: DTAVSQTPKYLVTQMGNDKSIKCEQNLGHDTMYWYKQDSKKFLKIMFSYNNKELIINETVPNRFSPKSPDKAHLNLHINSLELGDSAVYFCATLGPRPFYGYTFGSGTRLTVV.

About this clone itself: Compared with germline, one end of the junction differs, possibly owing to a read error. At the DNA level, this CDR3 is encoded by other sequences in the same sample as well. This rearrangement joins TRBV20-1 to TRBJ1-1; D perhaps matches TRBD1 (5 bases). CDR1 and CDR2 from the germline V gene are DFQATT and SNEGSKA (reference sequence). This CDR3 is 16 amino acids long. CDR3 DNA: TGCAGTGCTCCCCCAAGGCCCCCGGCAGGGAACACTGAAGCTTTCTTC. It translates to CSAPPRPPAGNTEAFF.

This sequence joins TRBV3-1 and TRBJ1-1; D call uncertain. V was shortened by 2 bases and J by 0 bases, with 10 bases between the two germline ends. Germline V gene sequence: CDR1 LGHDT, CDR2 YNNKEL (reference sequence). This CDR3 comprises 15 residues. Here the CDR3 reads CASSQSRGMNTEAFF. CDR3 DNA sequence: TGTGCCAGCAGCCAATCGAGAGGGATGAACACTGAAGCTTTCTTT.

This clone was picked up a small number of times. This chain connects TRBV27 to TRBJ1-3; D gene ambiguous. Trimming cost V 5 bases and J 4 bases, with 12 bases left between them. This CDR3 has 14 residues. Germline V gene sequence: CDR1 MNHEY, CDR2 SMNVEV (reference sequence). CDR3: CASSDARRGNTIYF. The CDR3 DNA sequence: TGTGCCAGCAGTGATGCAAGGAGGGGAAACACCATATATTTT.

Ten or more counts support this clone. The chain couples TRBV11-1 to TRBJ2-1; D not certain. V lost 0 bases, J lost 4 bases, and 10 bases lay in between. Germline V gene lookup returns CDR1 SGHAT and CDR2 FQDESV (reference sequence). The CDR3 covers 15 residues. The CDR3 spells CASSLARATYNEQFF. CDR3 DNA sequence: TGTGCCAGCAGCTTAGCTCGGGCTACTTACAATGAGCAGTTCTTC.

This clone was found many times. This specimen includes other DNA sequences encoding the same CDR3. The V call is TRBV20-1, the J call TRBJ2-1, with TRBD2 matching over 7 bases. Germline CDR1 DFQATT, CDR2 SNEGSKA (reference sequence). The V gene end was trimmed by 3 bases and the J gene end by 7 bases; junction bases not matched to a gene: 3. This CDR3 comprises 12 residues. This chain's CDR3 is CSASQGGNEQFF. The DNA for the CDR3 is TGCAGTGCTAGTCAGGGAGGGAATGAGCAGTTCTTC.

This clone was counted ten times or more. The chain carries TRBV24-1 and TRBJ1-5; TRBD1 is a possible D gene (6 bases). Trimming took 4 bases from V and 7 from J, leaving 10 bases between them. CDR1 is KGHDR, CDR2 SFDVKD, per germline. The CDR3 sequence is 13 residues long. CDR3 amino acids: CATSEDTGQPQHF. The CDR3 DNA sequence: TGTGCCACCAGTGAGGATACAGGGCAGCCCCAGCATTTT.

This clone was picked up a small number of times. The rearrangement uses TRBV6-1 and TRBJ1-1; D is perhaps TRBD1 (5 bases). The V gene lost 7 bases and the J gene lost 6 bases, with 21 bases spanning the gap. The CDR3 runs 15 residues. Germline loops: CDR1 MNHNS, CDR2 SASEGT. CDR3 protein: CASNSLRGGSSEAFF. CDR3 sequence (DNA): TGTGCCAGCAACTCCCTGAGGGGAGGGAGCTCTGAAGCTTTCTTT.

By share, this clone ranks as medium-sized. The CDR3 spells CASSLLSRGPDYGYTF. The DNA of the CDR3 is TGTGCCAGCAGCCTCCTCTCTCGGGGGCCCGACTATGGCTACACCTTC. The rearrangement joins TRBV7-2 to TRBJ1-2, with a weak D call TRBD1 (6 bases). Trimming removed 5 bases at V and 3 bases at J, with 19 bases between. The CDR3 is 16 residues long. Germline V gene lookup returns CDR1 SGHTA and CDR2 FQGNSA.

The table lists this clone with many counts. The sample carries other DNA sequences with the same CDR3. V gene TRBV20-1 combines with J gene TRBJ2-7, with D unclear. CDR3 length: 11 amino acids. CDR1 and CDR2 (germline): DFQATT, SNEGSKA (reference sequence). Trimming took off 5 bases at V and 0 bases at J, with 5 bases between the two ends. DNA of the CDR3: TGCAGTGCTTCGGGCTCCTACGAGCAGTACTTC. Protein: CSASGSYEQYF.

This chain joins TRBV6-1 and TRBJ1-6, with TRBD1 matching over 7 bases. The CDR3 spans 14 residues. V lost 7 bases to trimming and J lost 6 bases; unmatched junction nucleotides: 6. Looked up from germline, CDR1 is MNHNS and CDR2 is SASEGT. The CDR3, as DNA: TGTGCCAGCATTCGGGACAGTCTTAATTCACCCCTCCACTTT. As protein: CASIRDSLNSPLHF.

This clone was found a few times. Being one base from a much bigger clone, this may be a read error. The chain employs TRBV6-4 and TRBJ2-1; D is tentatively TRBD1 or TRBD2 (5 bases each). The CDR3 totals 15 residues. V was clipped by 0 bases and J by 0 bases, with 6 bases between them. The germline V gene has CDR1 MRHNA and CDR2 SNTAGT. The CDR3 DNA reads as TGTGCCAGCAGTGACTCGGGGGTCTCCTACAATGAGCAGTTCTTC. The encoded protein is CASSDSGVSYNEQFF.

Many counts were recorded for this clone. The CDR3 loop is CASSHLRQGVTGELFF. CDR3 DNA sequence: TGTGCCAGCAGCCACTTGAGACAGGGGGTTACCGGGGAGCTGTTTTTT. The J gene is TRBJ2-2, the V gene TRBV14, with TRBD1 matching 9 bases. The CDR3 is 16 amino acids. V shed 3 bases, J shed 5 bases, and the junction held 7 bases outside the gene matches. CDR1 SGHDN and CDR2 FVKESK come from the germline V gene.

In this sample, this clone turned up a few times. The chain recombines TRBV20-1 with TRBJ2-7; D is unclear. The CDR3 length is 11 residues. The V end lost 6 bases, the J end lost 4 bases, and 10 bases lay between the germline ends. Looked up from germline, CDR1 is DFQATT and CDR2 is SNEGSKA (reference sequence). In DNA form, the CDR3 reads TGCAGTGCAAGCTCCTCTTACGAGCAGTACTTC. Residues: CSASSSYEQYF.

This clone has a count of ten or more. The genes are TRBV7-2 and TRBJ2-3; D not resolved. Trimming left V 4 bases short and J 2 bases short, with 7 bases between. The CDR3 consists of 13 residues. The germline V gene has CDR1 SGHTA and CDR2 FQGNSA. The CDR3 is CASSSTNTDTQYF. The CDR3 region has the DNA TGTGCCAGCAGCTCCACCAACACAGATACGCAGTATTTT. The full variable domain, its missing parts supplied by reference TRBV7-2 and TRBJ2-3, is GAGVSQSPSNKVTEKGKDVELRCDPISGHTALYWYRQSLGQGLEFLIYFQGNSAPDKSGLPSDRFSAERTGGSVSTLTIQRTQQEDSAVYLCASSSTNTDTQYFGPGTRLTVL.

This clone showed up just a few times. J is TRBJ2-7 and V is TRBV6-2 or TRBV6-3; no clear D gene. CDR1 and CDR2 from the germline V gene are MNHEY and SVGEGT. V was pared by 8 bases and J by 1 base, with 6 bases between. The length of the CDR3 is 11 residues. The CDR3 DNA reads TGTGCCAGCGGTCGTTCCTACGAGCAGTACTTC. It translates to CASGRSYEQYF.

This clone has just a few counts. The chain carries TRBV12-5 and TRBJ2-1; maybe TRBD2 (6 bases). This CDR3 spans 18 amino acids. V lost 0 bases, J lost 8 bases, and 23 bases lay in between. Germline lookup yields CDR1 LGHNT and CDR2 FRNRAP. The CDR3 DNA sequence: TGTGCTAGTGGTTTGGTACTGGGCCCCAGGGCGTCGGGGGATGAGCAGTTCTTC. Amino acids: CASGLVLGPRASGDEQFF. The variable domain in full, completed from reference TRBV12-5 and TRBJ2-1, reads DARVTQTPRHKVTEMGQEVTMRCQPILGHNTVFWYRQTMMQGLELLAYFRNRAPLDDSGMPKDRFSAEMPDATLATLKIQPSEPRDSAVYFCASGLVLGPRASGDEQFFGPGTRLTVL.

This clone was counted ten times or more. The V and J genes are TRBV28 and TRBJ2-2; D perhaps matches TRBD1 (6 bases). Germline CDR1 and CDR2: MDHEN and SYDVKM. V lost 3 bases and J lost 1, with 9 bases in between. The CDR3 consists of 15 residues. The CDR3 nucleotides read TGTGCCAGCAGTTTGGAGACAGGGAACACCGGGGAGCTGTTTTTT. This encodes CASSLETGNTGELFF.

This clone was detected ten times or more. This chain uses TRBV15 with TRBJ2-2, with 13 nucleotides matching TRBD2. V shed 0 bases and J 2 bases; nucleotides not matched to a gene: 9. Germline V gene sequence: CDR1 LNHNV, CDR2 YYDKDF (reference sequence). This CDR3 is built from 20 residues. The chain's CDR3 is CATSRDTLAGGTFNTGELFF. The CDR3 DNA reads TGTGCCACCAGCAGAGATACACTAGCGGGGGGGACCTTTAACACCGGGGAGCTGTTTTTT. Full variable domain (rest looked up from reference TRBV15 and TRBJ2-2): DAMVIQNPRYQVTQFGKPVTLSCSQTLNHNVMYWYQQKSSQAPKLLFHYYDKDFNNEADTPDNFQSRRPNTSFCFLDIRSPGLGDTAMYLCATSRDTLAGGTFNTGELFFGEGSRLTVL.

The chain employs TRBV18 and TRBJ2-7, with D possibly being TRBD1 or TRBD2 (5 bases each). The CDR3 contains 17 residues. Trimming stripped 3 bases from V and 1 base from J, with 19 bases between. The V gene's germline CDR1 is KGHSH and CDR2 LQKENI. CDR3 DNA: TGTGCCAGCTCACCCTGGGGGAGCAGGGCAGGATCCTACGAGCAGTACTTC. This codes for CASSPWGSRAGSYEQYF.

The sample holds many counts of this clone. CDR3 in amino acids: CASSLFQINQPQHF. CDR3 bases: TGTGCCAGCAGCTTATTCCAGATCAATCAGCCCCAGCATTTT. The J gene is TRBJ1-5, the V gene TRBV7-2; no firm D call. The CDR3 is made up of 14 amino acids. V lost 2 bases, J lost 3 bases, and 8 bases lay in between. Germline-derived CDR1 and CDR2 are SGHTA and FQGNSA. Drawing the rest from reference TRBV7-2 and TRBJ1-5, the complete variable domain is GAGVSQSPSNKVTEKGKDVELRCDPISGHTALYWYRQSLGQGLEFLIYFQGNSAPDKSGLPSDRFSAERTGGSVSTLTIQRTQQEDSAVYLCASSLFQINQPQHFGDGTRLSIL.

This clone occurred a few times. The chain combines TRBV20-1 with TRBJ2-7; 11 nucleotides match TRBD2. This CDR3 contains 18 residues. The J segment lost 0 bases and the V segment lost 5 bases, leaving 15 bases of the junction unmatched. Germline V gene sequence: CDR1 DFQATT, CDR2 SNEGSKA (reference sequence). The CDR3 is CSASPLAGGPLSSYEQYF. CDR3 sequence (DNA): TGCAGTGCTTCGCCATTAGCGGGAGGGCCTCTAAGCTCCTACGAGCAGTACTTC.

Here the CDR3 DNA reads TGCAGTGCTAGAGCCACCGGGGAGAACTATGGCTACACCTTC. The encoded protein is CSARATGENYGYTF. The chain joins TRBV20-1 to TRBJ1-2; D not resolved. V was cut by 1 base and J by 2 bases, with 11 bases left in between. CDR3 length: 14 residues. Per the germline V gene, CDR1 is DFQATT and CDR2 is SNEGSKA (reference sequence).

The rearrangement joins TRBV14 to TRBJ2-2; D is perhaps TRBD1 or TRBD2 (5 bases each). V was cut by 0 bases and J by 0 bases, with 14 bases left in between. This CDR3 has 18 residues. The germline CDR1 and CDR2 sequences are SGHDN and FVKESK. CDR3 sequence: CASSQDLPGPANTGELFF. The CDR3 region has the DNA TGTGCCAGCAGCCAAGACCTACCGGGACCAGCGAACACCGGGGAGCTGTTTTTT.